These T cell receptor beta chains were read from a single sample in a study of cytomegalovirus exposure and HLA in healthy donors. Assay: immunoSEQ multiplex PCR; the TCRdb copy retains only in-frame clones and omits some. Here the sample spans 110,000 to 150,000 clones, approximately 78% being singletons. The source material was PBMCs. The receptors were sampled from a female donor in good health and CMV-seronegative. Each CDR3 is given with its conserved first and last residue. D genes are given only for firm matches.

>TRBD1|TRBJ1-4|TRBV9
CASSATGTRPGGEKLFF
>TRBD1|TRBJ1-2|TRBV7-8
CASSPRGDRLNYGYTF
>TRBD2|TRBJ2-1|TRBV28
CASSRTGLAGTNEQFF
>NA|TRBJ1-1|TRBV2
CASSEEKGREAFF
>TRBD1|TRBJ1-4|TRBV6-1
CASSASFGTGGEKLFF
>NA|TRBJ1-5|TRBV4-3
CASSRIYSNQPQHF
>NA|TRBJ1-4|TRBV5-1
CASSRGRVGEKLFF
>TRBD2|TRBJ2-1|TRBV11-3
CASSLLPGLAGKDEQFF
>TRBD2|TRBJ2-1|TRBV30
CAWSVSLAGGNNEQFF
>TRBD1|TRBJ1-4|TRBV7-9
CASSSPGGPNEKLFF
>NA|TRBJ1-1|TRBV28
CASSLRTASGTEAFF
>NA|TRBJ1-3|TRBV5-1
CASSSSFGGSSSGNTIYF
>NA|TRBJ1-4|TRBV5-1
CASSEWNGGMEKLFF
>NA|TRBJ1-6|TRBV19
CASSIRGSPLHF
>NA|TRBJ2-3|TRBV6-1
CASSEGRRDTQYF
>TRBD1|TRBJ1-5|TRBV10-3
CAISDGTESQPQHF
>TRBD1|TRBJ2-7|TRBV19
CATTDRAYEQYF
>TRBD1|TRBJ2-2|TRBV7-9
CASSVPGQGYTGELFF
>NA|TRBJ1-2|TRBV6-5
CASSQGGGGGGYTF
>NA|TRBJ1-3|TRBV28
CASRSARVSGNTIYF
>TRBD2|TRBJ2-7|TRBV30
CAWSIPGGTYEQYF
>NA|TRBJ1-1|TRBV6-5
CASSSGNTEAFF
>NA|TRBJ2-7|TRBV7-9
CASSLGSRAYEQYF
>NA|TRBJ2-2|TRBV28
CASSLGDRLNTGELFF
>NA|TRBJ2-1|TRBV29-1
CSGYASGSYNEQFF
>NA|TRBJ2-3|TRBV6-5
CASSGGVSTDTQYF
>TRBD2|TRBJ2-1|TRBV18
CASSPPIGSGEGNEQFF
>TRBD1|TRBJ1-2|TRBV7-3
CASSLRDRANYGYTF
>TRBD1|TRBJ2-4|TRBV29-1
CSVEGDRGNIQYF
>TRBD2|TRBJ2-1|TRBV7-9
CASTLGGLAGNNEQFF
>TRBD2|TRBJ2-7|TRBV7-9
CSSSLTGTSGTYEQYF
>NA|TRBJ2-2|TRBV27
CASSSHKISANTEELFF
>TRBD2|TRBJ2-3|TRBV6-1
CASSDPWTSGSTDTQYF
>NA|TRBJ2-5|TRBV7-9
CASSTPRSYQYF
>TRBD2|TRBJ2-3|TRBV28
CASSSRLAGGGGYTDTQYF
>TRBD2|TRBJ2-1|TRBV5-1
CASSFGLAGVNEQFF
>NA|TRBJ1-2|TRBV27
CASSPWDKLNYGYTF
>NA|TRBJ2-1|TRBV6-5
CASSDPMYGEQFF
>NA|TRBJ1-2|TRBV7-8
CASSLSGVKSAPTRGYTF
>NA|TRBJ1-2|TRBV7-2
CASSLVGAGGYYGYTF
>NA|TRBJ1-1|TRBV30
CAWDRVGGLKPGTEAFF
>TRBD2|TRBJ2-1|TRBV23-1
CASSQSRLAGARGFKQFF
>NA|TRBJ1-2|TRBV6-1
CASSVRVDRGYTF
>TRBD1|TRBJ1-1|TRBV9
CASSVAPGQGITEAFF
>TRBD1|TRBJ1-1|TRBV28
CASSWTGRAFF
>NA|TRBJ1-1|TRBV7-2
CASRQGPGLNTEASF
>NA|TRBJ2-7|TRBV6-1
CASSEARTSLHEQYF
>NA|TRBJ2-1|TRBV4-3
CASSQDNPPRVNEQFF
>TRBD1|TRBJ2-7|TRBV27
CASSLFSRDRAYEQYF
>NA|TRBJ2-3|TRBV4-1
CASSQEGKQVDTQYF
>TRBD2|TRBJ2-1|TRBV7-3
CASSFVGLASYNEQFF
>NA|TRBJ2-3|TRBV11-3
CASSWDGRSTDTQYF